These T cell receptor beta chains were read from a single sample in a study of response to subunit inactivated influenza vaccine. TCRdb called the RT-PCR reads again in MiXCR, with one record for every CDR3 protein. This table has 610,000 or so distinct CDR3 sequences, approximately 15% appearing once. Sequences were derived from PBMCs from blood, sampled 11 to 12 days after vaccination. Receptors originate from a man in his forties or fifties who received an inactivated influenza vaccine. CDR3s include the opening cysteine and the closing phenylalanine or tryptophan.

CDR3aa,j_gene,v_gene
CASSLDPTSTDTQYF,TRBJ2-3,TRBV5-1
CASSQDPGTGGSETQYF,TRBJ2-5,TRBV4-2
CATSRALTSVSTDTQYF,TRBJ2-3,TRBV15
CASSSGSPPKTQYF,TRBJ2-5,TRBV7-9
CASSLALRGRPYNEQFF,TRBJ2-1,TRBV5-5
CSARFRVETQYF,TRBJ2-5,TRBV20-1
CASSFQLTSGSKQQYF,TRBJ2-7,TRBV6-2/TRBV6-3
CASSNEGSYNSPLHF,TRBJ1-6,TRBV6-1
CASSVDQGLGEQFF,TRBJ2-1,TRBV9
CSARGVETNQPQHF,TRBJ1-5,TRBV20-1
CASSKLEIRNEQFF,TRBJ2-1,TRBV5-1